This T cell receptor (beta chain) was found in a study of blood T cell repertoires in COVID-19. Method: immunoSEQ multiplex PCR; TCRdb's copy keeps in-frame clones and lacks some. This sample carries 150,000 to 200,000 clones, around 82% of them seen once, and the ten largest clones take 4.5% to 7.5%. There are 15 residues in the CDR3. Germline CDR1 reads LNHDA; CDR2 reads SQIVND (reference sequence). The ends were cut back, 5 bases at V and 3 bases at J, with 15 bases in the middle. Participants came from around 25 US areas, aged roughly 18 to 100 years. Recovered status in Cohort 3 required two negative PCRs, clearance, or symptom resolution.

The TCR was taken from a man between 35 and 55 years old who had recovered from COVID-19. Sequencing was done on a sample of PBMCs or T cells enriched from blood (not recorded which). The chain is built from TRBV19 and TRBJ2-3; TRBD1 might be the D (5 bases). For the CDR3, the DNA is TGTGCCAGTAGTGGTGGACAAAAGGGTACAGATACGCAGTATTTT. Its protein product is CASSGGQKGTDTQYF.